Given below is one T cell receptor beta chain in context. Its antigen is unidentified. This entry comes from a study of cytomegalovirus exposure and HLA in healthy donors. The study, taken as a whole, reports: Prior analysis indicated that the majority of TCR beta V segments exhibited productivity approximately 87% or approximately 30% of the time. Per a later analysis, approximately 16,000 TCR beta sequences showed association with HLA alleles at 0.05 false discovery rate. TCR association rates varied by HLA locus in a later analysis, with DRB1 highest and HLA-C lowest.

The CDR3 consists of 18 residues. The germline V and J ends were trimmed by 1 base and 0 bases, with 16 bases remaining between them. From germline, CDR1 is SSHAT and CDR2 FNYEAQ (reference sequence). It was with 60 Vbeta and 13 Jbeta primers that the PCR ran. Sequencing was performed with immunoSEQ multiplex PCR; in TCRdb, only in-frame clones are kept and a portion is missing. In the table there are some 120,000 clones, 81% of which are singletons. The sequence derives from a man between 18 and 35 years old in good health and CMV-seronegative. The chain uses TRBV7-7 and TRBJ2-4, with a weak D call TRBD1 (6 bases). The material sequenced was PBMCs. CDR3 sequence reads: CASSLVWGTPPAKNIQYF. The CDR3 DNA reads TGTGCCAGCAGCTTAGTATGGGGGACACCCCCAGCCAAAAACATTCAGTACTTC.